This T cell receptor beta chain emerged from a study of T cell repertoires in cytomegalovirus infection. Germline V gene data show CDR1 as SGHVS and CDR2 as FNYEAQ. The CDR3 runs 14 residues. Trimming removed 4 bases from V and 1 base from J, with 9 bases in between. MiXCR, run by TCRdb on the reads, gives a single entry per CDR3 protein. Among about 740,000 distinct CDR3 sequences listed, 35% were seen once. Sample: PBMCs. This clonotype was sampled from a human donor in good health (CMV status not recorded). Some clones in this sample may be carry-over from other donors' samples. The chain uses TRBV7-6 and TRBJ2-3; the D gene is possibly TRBD1 (5 bases). The DNA for the CDR3 is TGTGCCAGCAGCTCGGACACCTGCACAGATACGCAGTATTTT. It codes for CASSSDTCTDTQYF.